The sequence of this T cell receptor (beta chain) was determined in a study of identical twins. Overall study findings and caveats: The study drew conclusions from cross-sectional statistical analysis, not from following the same donors. There is a chance that invariant MAIT and iNKT cells partially muddied zero-insertion analyses.

Template switching introduced a universal primer site, and the cDNA bore unique molecular identifiers. TCRdb fed the 5' RACE reads into MiXCR, producing one record per CDR3 protein. The top ten hold about an eighth of the sample, which has approximately 700,000 distinct CDR3 sequences, 15% to 20% seen once. Germline V CDR1 and CDR2: DFQATT, SNEGSKA (reference sequence). The CDR3 is made up of 15 amino acids. Trimming left V 0 bases short and J 6 bases short, with 15 bases between. On this clonotype itself: Its antigen is unidentified.

This same sample was also part of a study on T cells expressing NK-cell markers.

The sequence came from a woman aged 18 to 35 in good health. The sequenced material came from PBMCs. The chain recombines TRBV20-1 with TRBJ2-1, with D uncertain. The CDR3 DNA sequence: TGCAGTGCTAGAGATAGGCGGCTAGAACGCAATGAGCAGTTCTTC. This translates into CSARDRRLERNEQFF.